These 24 T cell receptor beta chains were sequenced from one sample in a study of T cell responses to AZD1222 COVID-19 vaccine. Assay: immunoSEQ multiplex PCR; the TCRdb copy retains only in-frame clones and omits some. The sample has about 110,000 clones; approximately 87% are singletons. Sequenced here: peripheral blood, sampled 28 days after the second AZD1222 dose. These receptors were obtained from an adult who received the AZD1222 COVID-19 vaccine.

With respect to this clone: Distinct nucleotide sequences in the sample also encode this CDR3. The J gene is TRBJ2-2, the V gene TRBV7-3; D remains unclear. V was clipped by 2 bases and J by 0 bases, with 1 base between them. This CDR3 region has 13 residues. Germline-derived CDR1 and CDR2 are SGHTA and FQGTGA. CDR3 region: CASSLSNTGELFF. DNA for the CDR3: TGTGCCAGCAGCTTATCGAACACCGGGGAGCTGTTTTTT.

The table lists this clone with a count of one. The rearrangement links TRBV7-9 to TRBJ2-3; 8 nucleotides agree with TRBD1. V dropped 0 bases and J dropped 7; count of bases not matched to a gene: 12. CDR1 and CDR2 (germline): SEHNR, FQNEAQ (reference sequence). This CDR3 is 17 amino acids long. CDR3 DNA sequence: TGTGCCAGCAGCTTAGCAGGACAGGGCGGTATAATGAATACGCAGTATTTT. Amino acids: CASSLAGQGGIMNTQYF.

The chain employs TRBV2 and TRBJ2-1; D gene uncertain. Trimming took 4 bases from V and 5 from J, leaving 9 bases between them. The CDR3 loop spans 13 amino acids. Germline assignment: CDR1 SNHLY and CDR2 FYNNEI. This CDR3 reads CASSGPQNNEQFF. CDR3 DNA: TGTGCCAGCAGTGGTCCCCAGAACAATGAGCAGTTCTTC.

The chain carries TRBV5-6 and TRBJ2-2, with 9 bases that match TRBD1. V lost 0 bases to trimming and J lost 6 bases; unmatched junction nucleotides: 3. The CDR3 consists of 15 residues. Germline-derived CDR1 and CDR2 are SGHDT and YYEEEE. The CDR3 DNA reads TGTGCCAGCAGCTTGGACAGGGGGCGCTCCGGGGAGCTGTTTTTT. Its translation is CASSLDRGRSGELFF. The entire variable domain, with the rest obtained from reference TRBV5-6 and TRBJ2-2, is as follows: DAGVTQSPTHLIKTRGQQVTLRCSPKSGHDTVSWYQQALGQGPQFIFQYYEEEERQRGNFPDRFSGHQFPNYSSELNVNALLLGDSALYLCASSLDRGRSGELFFGEGSRLTVL.

The rearrangement links TRBV7-9 to TRBJ1-6; 8 nucleotides align to TRBD1. Trimming removed 1 base from V and 14 bases from J; junction bases left unmatched: 10. The germline gives CDR1 SEHNR, CDR2 FQNEAQ (reference sequence). This CDR3 comprises 15 residues. In DNA form, the CDR3 reads TGTGCCAGCAGCTTAGGAACAGGGGGACTTTTTACCCTCCACTTT. It yields the protein CASSLGTGGLFTLHF. The variable domain in full, with the rest retrieved from reference TRBV7-9 and TRBJ1-6, is DTGVSQNPRHKITKRGQNVTFRCDPISEHNRLYWYRQTLGQGPEFLTYFQNEAQLEKSRLLSDRFSAERPKGSFSTLEIQRTEQGDSAMYLCASSLGTGGLFTLHFGNGTRLTVT.

The sample holds one count of this clone. V usage is TRBV21-1 and J usage is TRBJ2-3. TRBV21-1 constitutes a pseudogene. This CDR3 spans 15 amino acids. The CDR3 here is CASSNGGIRTDTQYF. The CDR3 DNA follows: TGTGCCAGCAGCAATGGGGGAATTAGGACAGATACGCAGTATTTT.

This clone was detected a few times. This chain connects TRBV15 to TRBJ1-3, with D possibly matching TRBD1 (5 bases). The V end lost 1 base, the J end lost 4 bases, and 11 bases lay between the germline ends. CDR1 LNHNV and CDR2 YYDKDF come from the germline V gene (reference sequence). This CDR3 spans 15 amino acids. CDR3 protein: CATSRAQGEGNTIYF. For the CDR3, the DNA is TGTGCCACCAGCAGAGCACAAGGGGAAGGAAACACCATATATTTT.

The chain links TRBV6-5 to TRBJ1-2, with 7 bases aligning to TRBD1. The CDR3 totals 14 residues. The J segment lost 6 bases and the V segment lost 6 bases, leaving 10 bases of the junction unmatched. Per germline, CDR1 MNHEY and CDR2 SVGAGI. Here the CDR3 reads CASRKGTAPHGYTF. Written as DNA, the CDR3 is TGTGCCAGCAGGAAGGGGACAGCCCCACATGGCTACACCTTC.

V and J are TRBV5-1 and TRBJ1-2; D may be TRBD1 (6 bases). This CDR3 comprises 15 residues. From germline, CDR1 is SGHRS and CDR2 YFSETQ. Trimming stripped 6 bases from V and 2 bases from J, with 17 bases between. The CDR3: CASKDRQGGNYGYTF. The CDR3, as DNA: TGCGCCAGCAAGGACAGACAAGGCGGGAACTATGGCTACACCTTC.

This chain uses TRBV7-3 with TRBJ1-6; a weak D match, TRBD1 (5 bases). Germline V lookup: CDR1 SGHTA, CDR2 FQGTGA. CDR3 length equals 14 residues. The germline V and J ends were trimmed by 6 bases and 5 bases, with 11 bases remaining between them. This CDR3 reads CASSFTGNNSPLHF. DNA of the CDR3: TGTGCCAGCAGTTTTACAGGAAATAATTCACCCCTCCACTTT.

The J gene is TRBJ1-2, the V gene TRBV6-6; D may be TRBD1 (6 bases). Germline V gene lookup returns CDR1 MNHNY and CDR2 SVGAGI (reference sequence). V was pared by 8 bases and J by 6 bases, with 13 bases between. This CDR3 region has 12 residues. CDR3 nucleotides: TGTGCCAGCGCCCTCAAGGGGGATGGCTACACCTTC. This translates into CASALKGDGYTF.

This chain connects TRBV9 to TRBJ2-2; TRBD2 matches 11 bases. The CDR3 has 15 amino acids. Germline CDR1 is SGDLS and CDR2 is YYNGEE. Trimming took 6 bases from V and 1 from J; bases not matched to a gene: 2. DNA for the CDR3: TGTGCCAGCACAGGGACTAGCGGGAACACCGGGGAGCTGTTTTTT. Protein: CASTGTSGNTGELFF.

This rearrangement joins TRBV7-8 to TRBJ2-2; possibly TRBD2 for D (5 bases). V lost 9 bases and J lost 7, with 15 bases in between. CDR1 is SGHVS, CDR2 FQNEAQ, per germline. The CDR3 sequence is 13 residues long. The CDR3: CASGGLEGGELFF. CDR3 sequence (DNA): TGTGCCAGTGGCGGGTTGGAAGGCGGGGAGCTGTTTTTT.

The chain links TRBV28 to TRBJ1-6, with 8 bases lining up with TRBD1. Losses at the gene ends were 5 bases for V and 7 bases for J; bases not matched to a gene: 4. The CDR3 length is 14 residues. Germline-derived CDR1 and CDR2 are MDHEN and SYDVKM. In DNA, the CDR3 is TGTGCCAGCAGTAAGGGACAGGAAAATTCACCCCTCCACTTT. This gives the protein CASSKGQENSPLHF. Variable domain in full (rest from reference TRBV28 and TRBJ1-6): DVKVTQSSRYLVKRTGEKVFLECVQDMDHENMFWYRQDPGLGLRLIYFSYDVKMKEKGDIPEGYSVSREKKERFSLILESASTNQTSMYLCASSKGQENSPLHFGNGTRLTVT.

The chain has TRBV7-5 and TRBJ1-5. TRBV7-5 is a listed pseudogene. This CDR3 spans 11 amino acids. CDR3 residues: CARSLEQPQHF. The CDR3 region has the DNA TGTGCCAGAAGCTTGGAACAGCCCCAGCATTTT.

The J gene is TRBJ1-1, the V gene TRBV5-5; 7 nucleotides align to TRBD1. The CDR3 is 13 residues long. The V and J ends lost 2 bases and 4 bases, in that order; junction bases with no gene match: 2. The germline V gene has CDR1 SGHKS and CDR2 YYEKEE (reference sequence). The DNA for the CDR3 is TGTGCCAGCAGCTTTGGGACAGTCACTGAAGCTTTCTTT. Amino acids: CASSFGTVTEAFF.

The V and J genes are TRBV2 and TRBJ2-2; D call uncertain. Germline-derived CDR1 and CDR2 are SNHLY and FYNNEI. CDR3 length: 16 residues. V was cut by 2 bases and J by 2 bases, with 12 bases left in between. CDR3 sequence reads: CASSEQGVLNTGELFF. CDR3 coding DNA: TGTGCCAGCAGTGAACAAGGAGTCCTAAACACCGGGGAGCTGTTTTTT.

This chain links TRBV10-3 with TRBJ1-5; the D is unclear. The CDR3 contains 13 residues. With 10 bases removed from V and 6 bases from J, the gap between germline ends came to 16 bases. Germline assignment: CDR1 ENHRY and CDR2 SYGVKD. CDR3 sequence reads: CATREGWSQPQHF. The CDR3 nucleotides are TGTGCCACCCGGGAGGGTTGGAGTCAGCCCCAGCATTTT.

The J gene is TRBJ2-3, the V gene TRBV11-2; D unresolved. V dropped 1 base and J dropped 6 bases, with 11 bases sitting between them. The CDR3 consists of 14 residues. CDR1 and CDR2 (germline): SGHAT, FQNNGV. The CDR3 sequence: CASSLGRPGDTQYF. Here the CDR3 DNA reads TGTGCCAGCAGCTTAGGACGTCCGGGCGATACGCAGTATTTT.

The gene calls are TRBV4-3 and TRBJ1-5, with unresolved D. V dropped 3 bases and J dropped 9 bases, with 9 bases sitting between them. Germline V gene sequence: CDR1 LGHNA, CDR2 YSLEER. The CDR3 length is 12 residues. The CDR3 is CASSQDRGPQHF. In DNA, the CDR3 is TGCGCCAGCAGCCAGGATCGGGGGCCCCAGCATTTT.

This clone was seen a single time. The chain employs TRBV7-9 and TRBJ1-5; D remains unclear. Per germline, CDR1 SEHNR and CDR2 FQNEAQ (reference sequence). This CDR3 has 16 residues. The V gene lost 1 base and the J gene lost 3 bases, with 13 bases spanning the gap. The CDR3 DNA reads TGTGCCAGCAGCTTAGTTGAGGGAGGCGTCAATCAGCCCCAGCATTTT. As protein: CASSLVEGGVNQPQHF.

The chain is built from TRBV7-3 and TRBJ2-5, with 11 bases that match TRBD2. CDR1 and CDR2 (germline): SGHTA, FQGTGA. After removal of 5 bases from V and 5 bases from J, the junction contained 10 bases not matched to a gene. The CDR3 has 16 residues. The CDR3 sequence is CASSPRSGGGSETQYF. The CDR3 region has the DNA TGTGCCAGCAGCCCGCGTAGCGGGGGGGGGTCGGAGACCCAGTACTTC. Drawing the rest from reference TRBV7-3 and TRBJ2-5, the complete variable domain is GAGVSQTPSNKVTEKGKYVELRCDPISGHTALYWYRQSLGQGPEFLIYFQGTGAADDSGLPNDRFFAVRPEGSVSTLKIQRTERGDSAVYLCASSPRSGGGSETQYFGPGTRLLVL.

CDR3: CASSLLHEQYF. The CDR3 DNA sequence: TGTGCCAGCAGCTTACTTCACGAGCAGTACTTC. The chain couples TRBV5-6 to TRBJ2-7; D uncertain. The germline V gene encodes CDR1 SGHDT and CDR2 YYEEEE. V dropped 2 bases and J dropped 5 bases, with 5 bases sitting between them. CDR3 size: 11 residues.

This clone was observed once. The V and J genes are TRBV15 and TRBJ2-7; 7 bases are a match to TRBD2. This CDR3 region has 15 residues. V dropped 3 bases and J dropped 4; count of bases not matched to a gene: 9. Germline values: CDR1 LNHNV, CDR2 YYDKDF (reference sequence). DNA of the CDR3: TGTGCCACCAGCAGCCCAGGGCAGCGGGAATACGAGCAGTACTTC. As protein: CATSSPGQREYEQYF.